This T cell receptor beta chain was observed in a study of patients and donors after allogeneic stem cell transplantation. TCRdb reprocessed the RT-PCR reads via MiXCR and lists one record per CDR3 protein. The sample has approximately 170,000 distinct CDR3 sequences, approximately 24% seen once. This clonotype was observed a few times. CDR3 length: 12 residues. V was cut by 5 bases and J by 6 bases, with 10 bases left in between. Germline V gives CDR1 SGHTA, CDR2 FQGNSA. Specimen: blood, either unsorted or a sorted T cell fraction (not recorded which). This rearrangement joins TRBV7-2 to TRBJ1-2; D is undetermined. The origin of this receptor is a human donor who was either an allogeneic HSCT recipient or a stem cell or donor lymphocyte infusion donor (not recorded which). It is not recorded whose cells these are; they may come from a transplant donor. The CDR3 DNA sequence: TGTGCCAGCAGCCGAACTTGGGATGGCTACACCTTC. Translated: CASSRTWDGYTF.